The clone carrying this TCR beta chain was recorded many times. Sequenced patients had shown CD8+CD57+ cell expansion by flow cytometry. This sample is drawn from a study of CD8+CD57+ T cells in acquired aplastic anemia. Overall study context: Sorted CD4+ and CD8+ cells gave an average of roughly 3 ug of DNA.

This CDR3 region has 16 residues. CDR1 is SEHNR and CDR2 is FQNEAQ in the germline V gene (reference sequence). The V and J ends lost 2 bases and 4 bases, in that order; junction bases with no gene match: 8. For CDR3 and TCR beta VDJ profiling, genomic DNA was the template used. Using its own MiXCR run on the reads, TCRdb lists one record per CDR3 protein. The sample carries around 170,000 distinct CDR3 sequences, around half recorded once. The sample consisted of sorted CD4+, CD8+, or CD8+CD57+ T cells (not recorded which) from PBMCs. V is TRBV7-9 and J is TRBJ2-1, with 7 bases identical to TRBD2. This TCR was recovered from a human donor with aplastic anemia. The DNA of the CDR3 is TGTGCCAGCAGCTTATGGTCTAGCGGAGTATACAATGAGCAGTTCTTC. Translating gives CASSLWSSGVYNEQFF. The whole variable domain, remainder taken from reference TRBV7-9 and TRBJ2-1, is DTGVSQNPRHKITKRGQNVTFRCDPISEHNRLYWYRQTLGQGPEFLTYFQNEAQLEKSRLLSDRFSAERPKGSFSTLEIQRTEQGDSAMYLCASSLWSSGVYNEQFFGPGTRLTVL.